The 25 T cell receptor beta chains below come from one sample, sequenced in a study of beta chain features in type 1 diabetes. Overall study findings and caveats: TCRB CDR3s were moderately but significantly shorter in Type 1 diabetes patients in all four CD4+ subsets.

The antigens these receptors bind are not known. Investigators reverse transcribed all isolated RNA, so they sequenced expressed TCRB transcripts. Libraries were prepared by immunoSEQ multiplex PCR; TCRdb keeps only in-frame clonotypes and omits some of them. The sample lists about 700,000 clones, 13% seen once, with 0.02% to 0.025% in the top ten. The sample comprised naive CD4+ T cells from blood. The source is a man between 18 and 29 years old with type 1 diabetes.

This clone was recorded a few times. The V gene is TRBV14, the J gene TRBJ2-6; D uncertain. The germline V gene has CDR1 SGHDN and CDR2 FVKESK. V was pared by 4 bases and J by 2 bases, with 9 bases between. The CDR3 sequence is 15 residues long. CDR3 in DNA: TGTGCCAGCAGCCTTAGTTGGGCTGGGGCCAACGTCCTGACTTTC. It specifies CASSLSWAGANVLTF.

This chain uses TRBV28 with TRBJ1-2; the D is unclear. This CDR3 is 11 amino acids long. Germline CDR1 and CDR2: MDHEN and SYDVKM. CDR3 sequence (DNA): TGTGGGTCAACCTCTAACTATGGCTACACCTTC. Its protein is CGSTSNYGYTF.

The chain uses TRBV6-1 and TRBJ2-5, with D possibly being TRBD1 (6 bases). The ends were cut back, 2 bases at V and 6 bases at J, with 10 bases in the middle. This CDR3 region has 13 residues. CDR1 MNHNS and CDR2 SASEGT come from the germline V gene. The DNA for the CDR3 is TGTGCCAGCAGTGAACGAGGGGGTCAGACCCAGTACTTC. Protein product: CASSERGGQTQYF.

The rearrangement links TRBV2 to TRBJ1-5, with 7 bases fitting TRBD1. The CDR3 covers 15 residues. Germline CDR1 reads SNHLY; CDR2 reads FYNNEI. V shed 3 bases, J shed 4 bases, and the junction held 6 bases outside the gene matches. For the CDR3, the DNA is TGTGCCAGCAGTGAGGAAGGGGGCGAGAATCAGCCCCAGCATTTT. This sequence encodes CASSEEGGENQPQHF.

The chain links TRBV7-2 to TRBJ1-5; TRBD1 agrees at 7 bases. The germline V gene encodes CDR1 SGHTA and CDR2 FQGNSA. The trim removed 5 bases at V and 8 bases at J, leaving 15 bases unmatched. The CDR3 totals 16 residues. CDR3: CASSRHRGTKLEPQHF. DNA for the CDR3: TGTGCCAGCAGCCGTCACAGGGGAACCAAACTCGAGCCCCAGCATTTT.

This clone was counted only a few times. The gene calls are TRBV5-4 and TRBJ1-1; maybe TRBD1 (5 bases). The CDR3 consists of 14 residues. Germline CDR1 is SGHNT and CDR2 is YYREEE (reference sequence). Trimming shortened V by 4 bases and J by 0 bases, and 10 bases separated the two germline ends. CDR3 nucleotide sequence: TGTGCCAGCAGCCAACAGGCGGTGAACACTGAAGCTTTCTTT. It yields the protein CASSQQAVNTEAFF.

The table lists this clone with a few counts. The rearrangement joins TRBV5-1 to TRBJ2-1; D not certain. Trimming shortened V by 5 bases and J by 6 bases, and 12 bases separated the two germline ends. The CDR3 is 13 amino acids. Per germline, CDR1 SGHRS and CDR2 YFSETQ. The CDR3 DNA follows: TGCGCCAGCAGGGCCATCAAATTCAATGAGCAGTTCTTC. This codes for CASRAIKFNEQFF. Looking up the rest from reference TRBV5-1 and TRBJ2-1 gives the full variable domain: KAGVTQTPRYLIKTRGQQVTLSCSPISGHRSVSWYQQTPGQGLQFLFEYFSETQRNKGNFPGRFSGRQFSNSRSEMNVSTLELGDSALYLCASRAIKFNEQFFGPGTRLTVL.

This clone came up a few times. The chain employs TRBV30 and TRBJ1-3; 7 bases align to TRBD1. Germline V lookup: CDR1 GTSNPN, CDR2 SVGIG (reference sequence). V trimming: 2 bases; J trimming: 3 bases; junction bases outside the gene matches: 4. The CDR3 is 14 residues long. The CDR3 bases are TGTGCCTGGAGTCAAGGGACAGATGGAAACACCATATATTTT. The encoded protein is CAWSQGTDGNTIYF.

The V gene is TRBV13, the J gene TRBJ1-6; D gene ambiguous. Looked up from germline, CDR1 is PRHDT and CDR2 is FYEKMQ (reference sequence). This CDR3 spans 16 amino acids. Trimming took off 5 bases at V and 6 bases at J, with 17 bases between the two ends. The CDR3 DNA reads as TGTGCCAGCAGCCCCCCTCCAATTGGCGGTAATTCACCCCTCCACTTT. Translating gives CASSPPPIGGNSPLHF.

The chain couples TRBV20-1 to TRBJ1-2, with unresolved D. Germline V gives CDR1 DFQATT, CDR2 SNEGSKA (reference sequence). The CDR3 length is 11 residues. The CDR3 DNA is TGCAGGGTTCCGACTGCCTATGGCTACACCTTC. It translates to CRVPTAYGYTF.

The chain links TRBV6-1 to TRBJ1-2; unclear D gene. CDR3 size: 11 residues. The germline CDR1 and CDR2 sequences are MNHNS and SASEGT. The V gene lost 8 bases and the J gene lost 12 bases, with 16 bases spanning the gap. CDR3: CASRLAQRDTF. The DNA for the CDR3 is TGTGCCAGCCGACTGGCCCAAAGGGACACCTTC.

The gene calls are TRBV9 and TRBJ1-3, with D maybe TRBD1 (5 bases). V lost 0 bases and J lost 4, with 14 bases in between. The CDR3 spans 16 residues. From germline, CDR1 is SGDLS and CDR2 YYNGEE. The CDR3 region is CASSVVCLGTGNTIYF. CDR3 in DNA: TGTGCCAGCAGCGTAGTGTGCCTCGGGACGGGAAACACCATATATTTT.

The chain is built from TRBV18 and TRBJ1-1; D perhaps matches TRBD1 (6 bases). V gave up 2 bases and J gave up 3 bases, with 10 bases separating them. The CDR3 sequence is 14 residues long. Germline CDR1 KGHSH, CDR2 LQKENI. The CDR3 sequence: CASSPRGIDTEAFF. CDR3 coding DNA: TGTGCCAGCTCACCAAGGGGGATCGACACTGAAGCTTTCTTT.

The chain carries TRBV29-1 and TRBJ1-1; TRBD1 agrees at 9 bases. The germline gives CDR1 SQVTM, CDR2 ANQGSEA. The CDR3 has 14 residues. The trim removed 6 bases at V and 4 bases at J, leaving 9 bases unmatched. In DNA form, the CDR3 reads TGCAGCGTAGCCGGGACAGGGTGGGGCACTGAAGCTTTCTTT. Its protein is CSVAGTGWGTEAFF.

This clone was picked up a small number of times. The chain uses TRBV9 and TRBJ2-3; D is possibly TRBD2 (6 bases). CDR1 and CDR2 (germline): SGDLS, YYNGEE. The CDR3 consists of 16 residues. V lost 0 bases and J lost 4, with 15 bases in between. The CDR3 protein is CASSVELGGAADTQYF. The DNA for the CDR3 is TGTGCCAGCAGCGTAGAGCTGGGAGGCGCGGCAGATACGCAGTATTTT.

A few counts support this clone. The chain is built from TRBV18 and TRBJ1-1; perhaps TRBD1 as D (5 bases). The CDR3 spans 14 residues. V shed 6 bases and J shed 4 bases, with 15 bases lying between them. Germline lookup yields CDR1 KGHSH and CDR2 LQKENI. The CDR3 DNA follows: TGTGCCAGCTCGGAAGGAGGGGTGGGCACTGAAGCTTTCTTT. Translated, it gives CASSEGGVGTEAFF.

The chain's CDR3 is CASSLRGTDTQYF. CDR3 coding DNA: TGTGCCAGCAGCTTGCGGGGCACAGATACGCAGTATTTT. The rearrangement joins TRBV5-6 to TRBJ2-3; D not certain. Germline loops: CDR1 SGHDT, CDR2 YYEEEE. The CDR3 loop spans 13 amino acids. Trimming took off 1 base at V and 1 base at J, with 4 bases between the two ends.

The chain uses TRBV10-3 and TRBJ1-4, with D possibly TRBD1 on 5 matching bases. CDR3 length: 14 residues. Germline lookup yields CDR1 ENHRY and CDR2 SYGVKD. The V and J ends lost 6 bases and 5 bases respectively, with 13 bases between them. The CDR3 sequence: CAIRPGTENEKLFF. CDR3 in DNA: TGTGCCATCAGACCTGGGACGGAAAATGAAAAACTGTTTTTT.

This clone was detected a few times. The chain has TRBV6-1 and TRBJ2-3, with D possibly TRBD1 on 6 matching bases. Trimming removed 11 bases from V and 0 bases from J, with 12 bases in between. This CDR3 is built from 13 residues. CDR1 is MNHNS, CDR2 SASEGT, per germline. DNA of the CDR3: TGTGCCCAGGGGCATCCGAGCACAGATACGCAGTATTTT. Translation gives CAQGHPSTDTQYF.

V and J are TRBV30 and TRBJ1-5; TRBD1 aligns across 7 bases. Germline V lookup: CDR1 GTSNPN, CDR2 SVGIG (reference sequence). V shed 0 bases, J shed 6 bases, and the junction held 17 bases outside the gene matches. The CDR3 has 18 residues. CDR3 bases: TGTGCCTGGAGTGTACCCCAATGGAGAGGACAGGCGAGTCAGCCCCAGCATTTT. Translating gives CAWSVPQWRGQASQPQHF.

Note on this clone: This sample also contains other DNA sequences that code for the same CDR3. The V and J genes are TRBV7-9 and TRBJ1-1; 7 nucleotides match TRBD1. The germline V gene encodes CDR1 SEHNR and CDR2 FQNEAQ (reference sequence). This CDR3 is 14 amino acids long. Trimming took 5 bases from V and 4 from J; bases not matched to a gene: 7. This CDR3 is CASSPQGGVTEAFF. CDR3 in DNA: TGTGCCAGCAGCCCCCAGGGGGGGGTCACTGAAGCTTTCTTT.

This rearrangement joins TRBV29-1 to TRBJ2-5; D call uncertain. The CDR3 sequence is 12 residues long. V shed 7 bases and J shed 3 bases, with 12 bases lying between them. Germline CDR1 is SQVTM and CDR2 is ANQGSEA. The DNA of the CDR3 is TGCAGCGGAGAGGTTTCCGAAGAGACCCAGTACTTC. Protein sequence: CSGEVSEETQYF.

This clone was seen a few times. V usage is TRBV7-6 and J usage is TRBJ1-3, with D perhaps matching TRBD1 (5 bases). Trimming took off 5 bases at V and 0 bases at J, with 11 bases between the two ends. CDR1 and CDR2 from the germline V gene are SGHVS and FNYEAQ. The CDR3 loop spans 15 amino acids. The CDR3 region is CASSLDSTSGNTIYF. In nucleotides, the CDR3 is TGTGCCAGCAGCCTCGACAGCACCTCTGGAAACACCATATATTTT. The variable domain in full, with the rest retrieved from reference TRBV7-6 and TRBJ1-3, is GAGVSQSPRYKVTKRGQDVALRCDPISGHVSLYWYRQALGQGPEFLTYFNYEAQQDKSGLPNDRFSAERPEGSISTLTIQRTEQRDSAMYRCASSLDSTSGNTIYFGEGSWLTVV.

The sample holds a few counts of this clone. The chain couples TRBV29-1 to TRBJ2-1; D possibly matches TRBD1 or TRBD2 (6 bases each). CDR3 length equals 14 residues. Trimming removed 4 bases from V and 4 bases from J, with 14 bases in between. CDR1 and CDR2 (germline): SQVTM, ANQGSEA. Here the CDR3 DNA reads TGCAGCGTTGGGCTCGGGGGCCCATACAATGAGCAGTTCTTC. Its protein product is CSVGLGGPYNEQFF.

Concerning this clone itself: The same CDR3 also results from other DNA sequences found in this sample. The chain employs TRBV7-9 and TRBJ2-3, with D unclear. This CDR3 is built from 13 residues. In germline, CDR1 is SEHNR, CDR2 FQNEAQ (reference sequence). Trimming removed 1 base at V and 6 bases at J, with 8 bases between. CDR3 loop: CASSLVAGDTQYF. DNA for the CDR3: TGTGCCAGCAGCTTAGTGGCTGGGGATACGCAGTATTTT.